The clone carrying this TCR beta chain was recorded at least ten times. The data derive from a study of regulatory T cells in long-lasting Graves disease. In building TCR beta libraries, iRepertoire HTBI primers were used together with Arm-PCR of CDR3 regions. TCRdb re-called the multiplex PCR reads with MiXCR, one entry per CDR3 protein. The sample includes approximately 310,000 distinct CDR3 sequences, 18% of them seen just once. The time point was: newly diagnosed GD, antithyroid drugs for less than 3 months. Scientists built the TCR library using RNA that was extracted from PBMCs. Germline V gene sequence: CDR1 LGHDT, CDR2 YNNKEL (reference sequence). This CDR3 is 16 amino acids long. Trimming cost V 5 bases and J 4 bases; bases outside gene matches: 11.

The chain employs TRBV3-1 and TRBJ2-5; 9 nucleotides align to TRBD2. The specimen was peripheral blood mononuclear cells (PBMCs), collected at new diagnosis, from a patient treated with antithyroid drugs. The sequence derives from a female donor with Graves disease. CDR3 sequence: CASSSDFPAGGETQYF. The CDR3 DNA reads TGTGCCAGCAGCTCCGACTTTCCAGCGGGAGGAGAGACCCAGTACTTC.